This T cell receptor (beta chain) came from a study of blood T cell repertoires in COVID-19. As for the study in general: Sites in the United States, Italy and Spain provided acute and convalescent COVID-19 samples. PBMCs, B-cell-depleted T cells, or T cells were the source of the cDNA or gDNA that made up the material.

TCRdb's table, derived via immunoSEQ multiplex PCR, lists solely in-frame clones and lacks some. The sample lists around 250,000 clones, over 75% occurring once. V dropped 6 bases and J dropped 7; count of bases not matched to a gene: 8. CDR1 and CDR2 (germline): SNHLY, FYNNEI. CDR3 length: 14 amino acids. The source material was peripheral blood. This TCR derives from a human donor in a cohort sampled during active COVID-19. The chain has TRBV2 and TRBJ1-4; 7 bases agree with TRBD1. CDR3 region: CASREGARSEKLFF. For the CDR3, the DNA is TGTGCCAGCAGGGAGGGGGCGCGATCTGAAAAACTGTTTTTT.